The 28 T cell receptor beta chains reported below all come from one sample, sequenced in a study of cytomegalovirus exposure and HLA in healthy donors (dated by TCRdb to about 2017). Libraries were constructed by the immunoSEQ multiplex PCR assay. For the multiplex PCR, a mixture combining 60 forward primers for TCR Vbeta segments and 13 reverse primers for TCR Jbeta segments was used. The clones in this table, taken by TCRdb from immuneACCESS, are in-frame only. Not every clone is retained; where verified, under half of the shortfall comes from an unresolved V gene, and the cause of the rest is unknown. This sample gives roughly 160,000 clones in total; 71% of them show up just once. Clones ranked in the top ten supply approximately 3% of the sample. Input material: PBMCs. These receptors were collected from a woman under 40 in good health and CMV-seronegative.

This clone was seen a single time. The chain carries TRBV7-6 and TRBJ2-2; a possible D gene is TRBD1 (5 bases). Trimming took 3 bases from V and 0 from J, leaving 8 bases between them. Germline V gives CDR1 SGHVS, CDR2 FNYEAQ. This CDR3 has 15 residues. CDR3 sequence reads: CASSFWGSNTGELFF. The CDR3 coding sequence is TGTGCCAGCAGCTTTTGGGGCTCGAACACCGGGGAGCTGTTTTTT.

The CDR3 protein is CASSSIPGQGALEYF. The CDR3 nucleotides read TGTGCCAGCAGCTCCATCCCCGGACAGGGCGCCCTCGAGTACTTC. The J gene is TRBJ2-7, the V gene TRBV27, with TRBD1 matching over 8 bases. The CDR3 spans 15 residues. The J segment lost 11 bases and the V segment lost 6 bases, leaving 18 bases of the junction unmatched. Germline CDR1 MNHEY, CDR2 SMNVEV (reference sequence).

The gene calls are TRBV27 and TRBJ2-7, with 8 bases that match TRBD2. The V and J ends lost 5 bases and 6 bases, in that order; junction bases with no gene match: 9. The germline V gene has CDR1 MNHEY and CDR2 SMNVEV (reference sequence). The CDR3 covers 14 residues. CDR3 in amino acids: CASSQTSVWGEQYF. The CDR3 nucleotides read TGTGCCAGCAGTCAGACTAGCGTTTGGGGCGAGCAGTACTTC.

The chain carries TRBV11-2 and TRBJ2-5; TRBD2 might be the D (7 bases). The CDR3 extends over 15 amino acids. The V gene lost 4 bases and the J gene lost 9 bases, with 21 bases spanning the gap. Germline CDR1 and CDR2: SGHAT and FQNNGV. The CDR3 spells CASSYLPKGGGAQYF. The CDR3 nucleotides are TGTGCCAGCAGCTATCTCCCCAAGGGGGGAGGGGCCCAGTACTTC.

This clone appeared a single time. The rearrangement links TRBV30 to TRBJ1-3; 7 bases agree with TRBD1. This CDR3 has 15 amino acids. The junction had 9 bases not matched to a gene; V was cut back by 7 bases and J by 0 bases. From germline, CDR1 is GTSNPN and CDR2 SVGIG (reference sequence). CDR3 in DNA: TGTGCCTTCGACAGGGAACGGAGCTCTGGAAACACCATATATTTT. As protein: CAFDRERSSGNTIYF. The full variable domain, its missing parts supplied by reference TRBV30 and TRBJ1-3, is SQTIHQWPATLVQPVGSPLSLECTVEGTSNPNLYWYRQAAGRGLQLLFYSVGIGQISSEVPQNLSASRPQDRQFILSSKKLLLSDSGFYLCAFDRERSSGNTIYFGEGSWLTVV.

CDR3 residues: CASSLEGGRESPLHF. CDR3 nucleotides: TGCGCCAGCAGCTTGGAAGGTGGCAGGGAATCACCCCTCCACTTT. This sequence joins TRBV5-1 and TRBJ1-6, with a weak D call TRBD1 (5 bases). V lost 0 bases to trimming and J lost 10 bases, with 14 bases between them. CDR3 length equals 15 residues. From germline, CDR1 is SGHRS and CDR2 YFSETQ.

The chain recombines TRBV6-1 with TRBJ1-5; 7 nucleotides align to TRBD1. This CDR3 comprises 14 residues. With V trimmed by 9 bases and J by 2 bases, 7 bases remained unmatched. Germline loops: CDR1 MNHNS, CDR2 SASEGT. The CDR3 sequence is CASYRGEGNQPQHF. The CDR3, as DNA: TGTGCCAGTTACAGGGGAGAAGGCAATCAGCCCCAGCATTTT.

Here the CDR3 DNA reads TGTGCCTGGGCCAGGGTGGAGGGGTTTTATTCTAATGAAAAACTGTTTTTT. This gives the protein CAWARVEGFYSNEKLFF. The chain carries TRBV30 and TRBJ1-4; maybe TRBD1 (5 bases). Looked up from germline, CDR1 is GTSNPN and CDR2 is SVGIG (reference sequence). The CDR3 contains 17 residues. V lost 5 bases and J 3 bases, leaving 22 bases between the germline ends.

Concerning this clone itself: At one end, the junction sequence differs from germline, possibly due to a read error. The chain joins TRBV6-5 to TRBJ1-2, with a tentative D call TRBD1 (5 bases). This CDR3 has 15 amino acids. CDR1 MNHEY and CDR2 SVGAGI come from the germline V gene. The CDR3 sequence: CASSYSTGTTYGYPF. CDR3 DNA: TGTGCCAGCAGTTACTCTACAGGAACGACCTATGGCTACCCCTTC.

The genes are TRBV29-1 and TRBJ2-5; D may be TRBD1 (7 bases). Germline CDR1 SQVTM, CDR2 ANQGSEA. The germline V and J ends were trimmed by 4 bases and 4 bases, with 19 bases remaining between them. The CDR3 has 15 residues. The CDR3 bases are TGCAGCGTTGTACCTGGCGGGACAGATGGAGAGACCCAGTACTTC. This encodes CSVVPGGTDGETQYF.

This clone was seen only once. The chain has TRBV15 and TRBJ2-3; no definite D call. V dropped 1 base and J dropped 5 bases, with 4 bases sitting between them. Germline V lookup: CDR1 LNHNV, CDR2 YYDKDF (reference sequence). This CDR3 has 12 amino acids. CDR3 in amino acids: CATSRVIDTQYF. CDR3 sequence (DNA): TGTGCCACCAGCAGAGTAATAGATACGCAGTATTTT. Full variable domain (outside the CDR3, taken from reference TRBV15 and TRBJ2-3): DAMVIQNPRYQVTQFGKPVTLSCSQTLNHNVMYWYQQKSSQAPKLLFHYYDKDFNNEADTPDNFQSRRPNTSFCFLDIRSPGLGDTAMYLCATSRVIDTQYFGPGTRLTVL.

The rearrangement joins TRBV19 to TRBJ2-7; 7 positions agree with TRBD2. This CDR3 contains 14 residues. The germline V gene has CDR1 LNHDA and CDR2 SQIVND (reference sequence). The trim removed 5 bases at V and 0 bases at J, leaving 4 bases unmatched. CDR3 residues: CASSGTSASYEQYF. The CDR3 nucleotides are TGTGCCAGTAGTGGTACTAGCGCCTCCTACGAGCAGTACTTC.

The chain uses TRBV6-5 and TRBJ2-3, with D perhaps matching TRBD2 (8 bases). Deletions cut 6 bases from V and 10 bases from J, with 20 bases between. Germline CDR1 and CDR2: MNHEY and SVGAGI. The CDR3 is 14 residues long. The CDR3 DNA reads as TGTGCCAGCAGAATAGCGGGGACAGCAGGGGCGCAGTATTTT. Protein: CASRIAGTAGAQYF.

This clone has just a few counts. The chain has TRBV25-1 and TRBJ2-2; 9 bases align to TRBD1. V shed 4 bases and J 3 bases; nucleotides not matched to a gene: 0. CDR1 MGHDK and CDR2 SYGVNS come from the germline V gene. The CDR3 has 14 residues. CDR3 sequence reads: CASSGDRDTGELFF. CDR3 sequence (DNA): TGTGCCAGCAGTGGGGACAGGGACACCGGGGAGCTGTTTTTT.

This clone was seen only once. The V call is TRBV4-1, the J call TRBJ2-7; TRBD1 might be the D (7 bases). V was trimmed by 5 bases and J by 3 bases, leaving 14 bases between them. The germline CDR1 and CDR2 sequences are MGHRA and YSYEKL. The CDR3 runs to 14 residues. This CDR3 is CASSAGQPVYEQYF. The DNA of the CDR3 is TGCGCCAGCAGCGCGGGACAGCCTGTCTACGAGCAGTACTTC.

This chain joins TRBV5-4 and TRBJ2-1; TRBD1 matches 7 bases. CDR1 SGHNT and CDR2 YYREEE come from the germline V gene (reference sequence). The CDR3 has 13 residues. After removal of 4 bases from V and 7 bases from J, the junction contained 5 bases not matched to a gene. CDR3 in DNA: TGTGCCAGCAGCAGGGCGACAGGGAATGAGCAGTTCTTC. Its translation: CASSRATGNEQFF.

V gene TRBV5-1 combines with J gene TRBJ2-3; 9 bases align to TRBD1. The germline V gene has CDR1 SGHRS and CDR2 YFSETQ. The CDR3 has 15 amino acids. Germline trimming cut 0 bases from V and 6 bases from J; bases unmatched to any gene: 5. The CDR3 coding sequence is TGCGCCAGCAGCTTGGGGAGGACAGGGGTCGATACGCAGTATTTT. Translated: CASSLGRTGVDTQYF.

This chain links TRBV7-6 with TRBJ1-1; TRBD1 matches 8 bases. The CDR3 sequence is 14 residues long. Germline CDR1 SGHVS, CDR2 FNYEAQ. The V gene end was trimmed by 5 bases and the J gene end by 8 bases; junction bases not matched to a gene: 10. The CDR3 loop is CASSPGTGQQEAFF. CDR3 sequence (DNA): TGTGCCAGCAGCCCGGGGACAGGTCAACAGGAAGCTTTCTTT.

A few counts support this clone. The chain uses TRBV7-3 and TRBJ2-2; possible D gene TRBD2, 5 bases. Trimming removed 3 bases from V and 4 bases from J, with 12 bases in between. CDR1 is SGHTA and CDR2 is FQGTGA in the germline V gene. The CDR3 has 15 residues. The CDR3 DNA reads as TGTGCCAGCAGCTTGAGGTCGGGATCCACCGGGGAGCTGTTTTTT. Translation gives CASSLRSGSTGELFF.

The V gene is TRBV4-2, the J gene TRBJ2-3, with 8 bases that match TRBD1. The trim removed 1 base at V and 3 bases at J, leaving 6 bases unmatched. This CDR3 is 16 amino acids long. The germline V gene encodes CDR1 LGHNA and CDR2 YNFKEQ. CDR3 residues: CASSQGRTGYTDTQYF. DNA for the CDR3: TGTGCCAGCAGCCAAGGTCGGACAGGGTATACAGATACGCAGTATTTT.

The V call is TRBV4-1, the J call TRBJ2-5; 8 positions match TRBD2. Germline CDR1 MGHRA, CDR2 YSYEKL. This CDR3 region has 15 residues. V was pared by 4 bases and J by 5 bases, with 9 bases of the junction left unmatched. This chain's CDR3 is CASSPGPSGLETQYF. For the CDR3, the DNA is TGCGCCAGCAGCCCGGGCCCTAGCGGGCTGGAGACCCAGTACTTC.

This clone was counted once. V usage is TRBV7-6 and J usage is TRBJ1-1, with D possibly being TRBD1 (5 bases). Trimming removed 0 bases at V and 3 bases at J, with 20 bases between. The CDR3 consists of 18 residues. Germline V gene lookup returns CDR1 SGHVS and CDR2 FNYEAQ. In DNA, the CDR3 is TGTGCCAGCAGCTTAGCGGCAGGAGGGCGGGGGAAGCACACTGAAGCTTTCTTT. This codes for CASSLAAGGRGKHTEAFF.

CDR3 amino acids: CSGTSGSYEQYF. CDR3 sequence (DNA): TGCAGCGGAACTAGCGGGAGTTACGAGCAGTACTTC. The chain links TRBV29-1 to TRBJ2-5; 11 bases fit TRBD2. The J call is uncertain, as TRBJ2-7 better fits the DNA end. Germline loops: CDR1 SQVTM, CDR2 ANQGSEA. The CDR3 is 12 residues long.

The chain is built from TRBV11-2 and TRBJ2-1; TRBD2 matches at 10 bases. With 0 bases clipped from V and 9 bases from J, the junction kept 5 bases outside the gene matches. Germline assignment: CDR1 SGHAT and CDR2 FQNNGV. CDR3 length: 15 residues. The CDR3 region is CASSLEGTSAGEQFF. The CDR3 nucleotides read TGTGCCAGCAGCTTAGAGGGGACTAGCGCGGGTGAGCAGTTCTTC.

The CDR3 spells CASSFPDRETEAFF. CDR3 nucleotides: TGTGCCAGCAGTTTCCCAGACAGGGAAACTGAAGCTTTCTTT. The rearrangement uses TRBV28 and TRBJ1-1; TRBD1 aligns across 7 bases. Losses at the gene ends were 3 bases for V and 5 bases for J; bases not matched to a gene: 6. The CDR3 loop spans 14 amino acids. Germline-derived CDR1 and CDR2 are MDHEN and SYDVKM.

V is TRBV5-6 and J is TRBJ2-1, with TRBD2 matching over 9 bases. The CDR3 loop spans 16 amino acids. V shed 0 bases and J 8 bases; nucleotides not matched to a gene: 9. CDR1 SGHDT and CDR2 YYEEEE come from the germline V gene. Here the CDR3 DNA reads TGTGCCAGCAGCTTGGGTGGCGGGAGGGCCGGCGATGAGCAGTTCTTC. Amino acids: CASSLGGGRAGDEQFF.

This clone was counted between two and nine times. The chain links TRBV7-2 to TRBJ1-1, with no clear D. Looked up from germline, CDR1 is SGHTA and CDR2 is FQGNSA. The V end was cut by 2 bases, the J end by 6 bases, with 16 bases between. The CDR3 spans 15 residues. The CDR3 sequence is CASSLLSLDEAEAFF. Written as DNA, the CDR3 is TGTGCCAGCAGCTTATTGAGCCTTGATGAGGCTGAAGCTTTCTTT.

This sequence joins TRBV9 and TRBJ2-5; 8 positions agree with TRBD2. The CDR3 has 14 residues. Germline V lookup: CDR1 SGDLS, CDR2 YYNGEE. J was trimmed by 3 bases and V by 2 bases; bases with no gene match: 3. CDR3 loop: CASSVAGGEETQYF. As DNA, the CDR3 is TGTGCCAGCAGCGTGGCCGGGGGGGAAGAGACCCAGTACTTC.